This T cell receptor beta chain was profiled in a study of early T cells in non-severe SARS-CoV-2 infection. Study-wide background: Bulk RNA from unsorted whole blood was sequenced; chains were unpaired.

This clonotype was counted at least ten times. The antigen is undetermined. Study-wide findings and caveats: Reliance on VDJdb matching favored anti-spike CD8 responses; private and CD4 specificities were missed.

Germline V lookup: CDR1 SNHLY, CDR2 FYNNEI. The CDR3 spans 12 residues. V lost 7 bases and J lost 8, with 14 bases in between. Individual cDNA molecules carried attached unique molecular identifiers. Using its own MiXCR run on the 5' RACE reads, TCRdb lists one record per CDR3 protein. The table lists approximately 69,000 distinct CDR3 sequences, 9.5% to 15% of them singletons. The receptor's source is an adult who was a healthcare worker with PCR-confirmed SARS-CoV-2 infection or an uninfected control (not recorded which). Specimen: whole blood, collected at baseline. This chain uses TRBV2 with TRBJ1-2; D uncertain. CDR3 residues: CASTGRNDGYTF. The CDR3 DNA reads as TGTGCCAGCACTGGGCGGAACGACGGCTACACCTTC. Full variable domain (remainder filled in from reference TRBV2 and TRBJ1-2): EPEVTQTPSHQVTQMGQEVILRCVPISNHLYFYWYRQILGQKVEFLVSFYNNEISEKSEIFDDQFSVERPDGSNFTLKIRSTKLEDSAMYFCASTGRNDGYTFGSGTRLTVV.